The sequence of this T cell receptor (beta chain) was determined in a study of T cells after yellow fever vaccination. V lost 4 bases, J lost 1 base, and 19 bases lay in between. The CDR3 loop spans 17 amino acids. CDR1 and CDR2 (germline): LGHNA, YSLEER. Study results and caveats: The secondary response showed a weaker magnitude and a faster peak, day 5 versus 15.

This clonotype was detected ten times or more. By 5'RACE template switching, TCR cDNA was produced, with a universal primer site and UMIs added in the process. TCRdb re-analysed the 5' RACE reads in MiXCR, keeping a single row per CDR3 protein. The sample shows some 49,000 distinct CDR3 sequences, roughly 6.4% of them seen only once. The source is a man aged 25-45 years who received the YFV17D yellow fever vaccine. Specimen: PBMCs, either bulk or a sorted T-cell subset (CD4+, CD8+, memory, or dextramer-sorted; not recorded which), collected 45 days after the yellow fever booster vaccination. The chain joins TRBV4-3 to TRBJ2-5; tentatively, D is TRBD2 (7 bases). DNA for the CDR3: TGCGCCAGCAGCCGGGTCCGCCGAGGGGGGGTCCAAGAGACCCAGTACTTC. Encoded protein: CASSRVRRGGVQETQYF.